The rows below give T cell receptor beta chains drawn from one sample of a study of blood T cell repertoires in COVID-19. Some clones are missing from TCRdb's copy, which holds only in-frame ones; the method was immunoSEQ multiplex PCR. The table shows 60,000 to 95,000 clones, with around 67% occurring only once. The sequencing input was peripheral blood. Receptor source: a human donor with acute or convalescent COVID-19. The donor label of this sample is uncertain. CDR3s leave out the opening cysteine and the closing phenylalanine or tryptophan. The order of the fields is D gene, V gene, CDR3 protein. A D gene is named only where the DNA matches it firmly.

D: TRBD1
V: TRBV29-1
CDR3: SVLTGGSYNEQF

D: -
V: TRBV5-1
CDR3: ASSLTDRRDTQY

D: -
V: TRBV7-9
CDR3: ASSLTGGTATNEKLF

D: -
V: TRBV30
CDR3: AWSQPGENYGYT

D: TRBD2
V: TRBV19
CDR3: ASNADLAGGGDTQY

D: -
V: TRBV7-9
CDR3: AVDSRPGRNEQF

D: -
V: TRBV12-3/TRBV12-4
CDR3: ASSRGWGNTIY

D: -
V: TRBV6-5
CDR3: ASSYGGTGELF

D: TRBD1
V: TRBV4-3
CDR3: ASSQVRGSSYEQY

D: -
V: TRBV24-1
CDR3: ATSLDKGNTEAF

D: -
V: TRBV7-9
CDR3: ASSQRDFYQETQY

D: -
V: TRBV5-1
CDR3: ASSSYRTSSTDTQY

D: -
V: TRBV6-2/TRBV6-3
CDR3: ASSDPTGAANYGYT

D: -
V: TRBV24-1
CDR3: ATSSTGAKNIQY

D: -
V: TRBV5-1
CDR3: ASSLAGAKGYT

D: -
V: TRBV30
CDR3: AWSTGGSGNSPLH

D: TRBD2
V: TRBV4-1
CDR3: ASSPGQRGAQETQY

D: -
V: TRBV11-2
CDR3: ASSLLRGDTQY

D: -
V: TRBV7-2
CDR3: ASSLRGFDNEQF

D: TRBD2
V: TRBV5-1
CDR3: ASSSGTSRNEQF

D: -
V: TRBV2
CDR3: ATGRGTNYGYT

D: TRBD1
V: TRBV7-3
CDR3: ASSLRTGGNYGYT

D: -
V: TRBV4-1
CDR3: ASSLRFTGNQPQH

D: TRBD2
V: TRBV5-1
CDR3: ASSAGLADKETQY

D: TRBD1
V: TRBV29-1
CDR3: SVRTGDSNQPQH

D: TRBD2
V: TRBV9
CDR3: ASSPGTSQKETQY